This is a list of T cell receptor beta chains from one sample in a study of T cell changes during pregnancy in multiple sclerosis. Here immunoSEQ multiplex PCR was the method, and the copy in TCRdb shows in-frame clones only, minus some. The profile shows tens of thousands of clones, roughly 92% of them singletons. This specimen was CD4+ T cells from peripheral blood mononuclear cells, taken in the third trimester of pregnancy. These TCRs come from a female donor with multiple sclerosis, enrolled in a pregnancy study. CDR3s include the opening cysteine and the closing phenylalanine or tryptophan. The D gene is left open where the match is weak. The size entry is marked missing in some rows and otherwise reads once, few, many or a size class.

V gene	D gene	J gene	clone size	CDR3 protein	CDR3 DNA
TRBV9	TRBD2	TRBJ2-3	.	CASSVESGRATDTQYF	TGTGCCAGCAGCGTAGAAAGCGGGAGGGCCACAGATACGCAGTATTTT
TRBV30	TRBD1	TRBJ1-6	.	CAWSAGTGFNSPLHF	TGTGCCTGGAGTGCCGGGACAGGGTTCAATTCACCCCTCCACTTT
TRBV6-6	TRBD2	TRBJ2-1	.	CASSRSGTRYNEQFF	TGTGCCAGCAGTCGCTCCGGGACTAGATACAATGAGCAGTTCTTC
TRBV28	.	TRBJ1-5	.	CASSLGAVQPQHF	TGTGCCAGCAGCCTAGGGGCAGTTCAGCCCCAGCATTTT
TRBV28	TRBD1	TRBJ2-1	.	CASSLGTGYNEQFF	TGTGCCAGCAGTCTGGGGACAGGTTACAATGAGCAGTTCTTC
TRBV29-1	TRBD2	TRBJ2-5	.	CSLGTSSTQYF	TGCAGCCTGGGGACTAGTTCGACCCAGTACTTC
TRBV7-6	TRBD2	TRBJ2-5	.	CASSSGLVIGQETQYF	TGTGCCAGCAGCTCGGGACTAGTGATAGGTCAAGAGACCCAGTACTTC
TRBV6-5	.	TRBJ1-1	.	CASTNGGMNTEAFF	TGTGCCAGCACCAACGGGGGGATGAACACTGAAGCTTTCTTT
TRBV11-2	TRBD1	TRBJ1-2	.	CASSWDGTGGNYGYTF	TGTGCCAGCAGCTGGGACGGGACAGGGGGCAACTATGGCTACACCTTC
TRBV19	TRBD1	TRBJ1-5	.	CASRKDPGQGASNQPQHF	TGTGCCAGTAGAAAGGACCCGGGACAGGGGGCGAGCAATCAGCCCCAGCATTTT
TRBV15	TRBD2	TRBJ2-7	.	CATSPDGAGGTSYEQYF	TGTGCCACCAGCCCGGATGGAGCGGGAGGTACTTCCTACGAGCAGTACTTC
TRBV2	TRBD1	TRBJ1-5	.	CASRPGTGGVQPQHF	TGTGCCAGCAGACCCGGGACAGGGGGCGTGCAGCCCCAGCATTTT
TRBV7-3	.	TRBJ1-1	.	CASRAVGGTEAFF	TGTGCCAGCAGGGCCGTGGGAGGCACTGAAGCTTTCTTT
TRBV5-4	.	TRBJ1-2	once	CASSAPTGRVGHGYTF	TGTGCCAGCAGCGCCCCCACAGGGAGAGTGGGGCATGGCTACACCTTC
TRBV28	.	TRBJ2-7	.	CASSRSVEQYF	TGTGCCAGCAGTCGCTCGGTCGAGCAGTACTTC
TRBV28	.	TRBJ2-7	.	CASTRVDRGQAGGLDEQYF	TGTGCCAGCACCCGAGTCGACAGGGGGCAAGCGGGAGGGTTGGACGAGCAGTACTTC
TRBV5-1	TRBD1	TRBJ2-7	.	CASSLAPTGEYEQYF	TGCGCCAGCAGCTTGGCGCCGACAGGGGAGTACGAGCAGTACTTC
TRBV7-8	TRBD2	TRBJ2-7	.	CASSLRLSGTSLLYEQYF	TGTGCCAGCAGCTTACGCCTTAGCGGGACTAGCCTTCTCTACGAGCAGTACTTC
TRBV5-1	TRBD1	TRBJ1-2	.	CASSHNPINDRGIYGYTF	TGCGCCAGCAGCCATAACCCCATAAACGACAGGGGGATCTATGGCTACACCTTC
TRBV7-6	TRBD1	TRBJ1-1	once	CASSLVLTGGATEAFF	TGTGCCAGCAGCTTAGTGTTGACAGGGGGCGCGACTGAAGCTTTCTTT
TRBV11-2	.	TRBJ2-7	once	CASSLVLDSSYEQYF	TGTGCCAGCAGCTTAGTTCTGGACTCGAGCTACGAGCAGTACTTC
TRBV12-2	.	TRBJ2-3	.	CASRSGDTQYF	TGTGCAAGTCGCTCCGGAGATACGCAGTATTTT
TRBV6-1	.	TRBJ2-7	.	CASNEQYF	TGTGCCAGTAACGAGCAGTACTTC
TRBV5-4	.	TRBJ2-1	.	CASSPSGGRYNEQFF	TGTGCCAGCAGCCCATCGGGTGGCCGATACAATGAGCAGTTCTTC
TRBV7-2	TRBD2	TRBJ2-1	.	CASSSRAGDYNEQFF	TGTGCCAGCAGCTCCCGTGCGGGGGACTACAATGAGCAGTTCTTC
TRBV5-1	.	TRBJ2-3	.	CASGRLVANTDTQYF	TGCGCCAGCGGGCGTCTGGTGGCGAACACAGATACGCAGTATTTT
TRBV13	TRBD2	TRBJ2-5	once	CASSLGLGSGGKTQYF	TGTGCCAGCAGCTTAGGCCTCGGTAGCGGGGGAAAGACCCAGTACTTC
TRBV18	TRBD1	TRBJ1-1	.	CASSLKQGYTEAFF	TGTGCCAGCTCTCTCAAACAGGGGTACACTGAAGCTTTCTTT
TRBV7-2	.	TRBJ2-2	.	CASSLVRQDTGELFF	TGTGCCAGCAGCTTAGTTCGGCAGGACACCGGGGAGCTGTTTTTT
TRBV28	.	TRBJ1-4	.	CASSSPYLDKKLFF	TGTGCCAGCAGTTCCCCGTACTTAGACAAAAAACTGTTTTTT
TRBV19	TRBD2	TRBJ2-3	.	CASSPRGEDTQYF	TGTGCCAGTAGTCCACGGGGGGAGGATACGCAGTATTTT
TRBV7-9	.	TRBJ2-7	.	CASSLEGRGRGSYEQYF	TGTGCCAGCAGCTTAGAGGGTAGGGGAAGGGGATCCTACGAGCAGTACTTC
TRBV7-2	TRBD1	TRBJ2-1	.	CASSLIWDRGNNEQFF	TGTGCCAGCAGCTTAATTTGGGACAGGGGTAACAATGAGCAGTTCTTC
TRBV10-3	TRBD2	TRBJ2-2	.	CAIPGTSGINTGELFF	TGTGCCATCCCAGGGACTAGCGGGATTAACACCGGGGAGCTGTTTTTT
TRBV11-2	.	TRBJ2-4	.	CASSQLNDIQYF	TGTGCCAGCAGCCAACTAAACGACATTCAGTACTTC
TRBV5-1	.	TRBJ2-7	.	CASSLDSAGEQYF	TGCGCCAGCAGCTTGGATTCGGCAGGCGAGCAGTACTTC
TRBV9	TRBD1	TRBJ1-5	.	CASSGPGQGSNQPQHF	TGTGCCAGCAGCGGTCCGGGACAGGGAAGCAATCAGCCCCAGCATTTT
TRBV19	.	TRBJ1-3	few	CASSPGLSGNTIYF	TGTGCCAGTAGCCCGGGACTATCTGGAAACACCATATATTTT
TRBV7-2	TRBD2	TRBJ2-3	.	CASSPGAGVGDTQYF	TGTGCCAGCAGCCCGGGAGCGGGAGTAGGTGATACGCAGTATTTT
TRBV29-1	.	TRBJ1-5	once	CSVRNGEQPQHF	TGCAGCGTGAGAAACGGTGAGCAGCCCCAGCATTTT
TRBV28	.	TRBJ2-3	once	CASSTSFGLRDTDTQYF	TGTGCCAGCAGTACGTCTTTTGGGCTAAGAGACACAGATACGCAGTATTTT
TRBV7-6	.	TRBJ1-3	.	CASSLAAGAPSGNTIYF	TGTGCCAGCAGCTTAGCAGCGGGGGCGCCCTCTGGAAACACCATATATTTT
TRBV29-1	TRBD2	TRBJ2-1	once	CSVGSGTSGRYEQFF	TGCAGCGTTGGCAGTGGGACTAGCGGGAGATATGAGCAGTTCTTC
TRBV28	TRBD2	TRBJ2-1	.	CASSQRTSGNNEQFF	TGTGCCAGCAGTCAAAGGACTAGCGGGAACAATGAGCAGTTCTTC
TRBV11-2	TRBD2	TRBJ2-1	.	CATRPVGTSVYNEQFF	TGTGCCACCAGGCCGGTAGGGACTAGCGTTTACAATGAGCAGTTCTTC
TRBV11-2	TRBD2	TRBJ2-7	.	CASSSIKWEPGLAGREQYF	TGTGCCAGCAGCTCTATTAAGTGGGAGCCGGGACTAGCGGGAAGGGAGCAGTACTTC
TRBV21-1	.	TRBJ1-4	.	CASSKAGKPATNEKLFF	TGTGCCAGCAGCAAGGCCGGGAAGCCGGCAACTAATGAAAAACTGTTTTTT
TRBV6-5	.	TRBJ2-3	.	CASAATSTDTQYF	TGTGCCAGCGCCGCTACCAGCACAGATACGCAGTATTTT
TRBV28	TRBD2	TRBJ2-2	.	CASSSPRGLAANTGELFF	TGTGCCAGCAGTTCCCCCCGGGGACTAGCGGCGAACACCGGGGAGCTGTTTTTT
TRBV5-1	.	TRBJ1-4	once	CASSLNGNEKLFF	TGCGCCAGCAGCTTGAACGGGAATGAAAAACTGTTTTTT
TRBV5-4	TRBD1	TRBJ1-4	.	CASSSQGGEKLFF	TGTGCCAGCAGCTCTCAGGGGGGAGAAAAACTGTTTTTT
TRBV6-5	TRBD1	TRBJ2-5	.	CASSSGQGGTQYF	TGTGCCAGCAGCTCCGGACAGGGGGGGACCCAGTACTTC
TRBV5-4	TRBD1	TRBJ2-3	.	CASTTWGTGSTDTQYF	TGTGCCAGTACTACGTGGGGGACAGGGAGCACAGATACGCAGTATTTT
TRBV6-5	TRBD1	TRBJ1-2	once	CASSLDRGHSYGYTF	TGTGCCAGCAGCCTGGACAGGGGGCATAGCTATGGCTACACCTTC
TRBV7-3	.	TRBJ2-6	few	CASSLISVGPGANVLTF	TGTGCCAGCAGCTTAATTTCGGTGGGGCCTGGGGCCAACGTCCTGACTTTC
TRBV2	TRBD1	TRBJ2-7	.	CASSRGLTGVEQYF	TGTGCCAGCAGCCGAGGCCTGACAGGGGTCGAGCAGTACTTC
TRBV6-5	.	TRBJ2-7	.	CASSSPRGSGSYEQYF	TGTGCCAGCAGTTCCCCGAGGGGGTCAGGAAGCTACGAGCAGTACTTC
TRBV28	.	TRBJ1-5	.	CATARGQPQHF	TGTGCCACCGCCCGGGGGCAGCCCCAGCATTTT